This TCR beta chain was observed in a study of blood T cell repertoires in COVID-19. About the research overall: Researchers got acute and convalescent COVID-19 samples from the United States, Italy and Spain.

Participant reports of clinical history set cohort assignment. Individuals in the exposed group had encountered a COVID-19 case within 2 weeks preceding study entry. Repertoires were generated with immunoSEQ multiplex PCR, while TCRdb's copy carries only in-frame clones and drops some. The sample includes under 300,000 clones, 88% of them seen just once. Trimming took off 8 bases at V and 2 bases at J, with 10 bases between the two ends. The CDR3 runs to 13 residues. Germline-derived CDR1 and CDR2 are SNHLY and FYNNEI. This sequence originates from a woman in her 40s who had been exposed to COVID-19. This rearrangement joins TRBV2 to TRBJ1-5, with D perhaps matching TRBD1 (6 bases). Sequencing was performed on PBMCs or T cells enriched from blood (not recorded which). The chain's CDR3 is CASHRDRNQPQHF. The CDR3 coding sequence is TGTGCCAGCCACAGGGACCGCAATCAGCCCCAGCATTTT.